Shown below are 19 T cell receptor beta chains from a single sample sequenced in a study of identical twins. TCRdb re-called the 5' RACE reads with MiXCR, one entry per CDR3 protein. The sample holds about 470,000 distinct CDR3 sequences, roughly 24% seen once. These data were also filed under a second study, of T cells expressing NK-cell markers.

What was sequenced was CD4+ T cells sorted from blood. Every receptor here comes from a young woman in good health.

This chain connects TRBV6-1 to TRBJ2-7; 7 nucleotides line up with TRBD2. CDR3 length: 15 amino acids. V gave up 10 bases and J gave up 1 base; unmatched junction bases: 13. Germline-derived CDR1 and CDR2 are MNHNS and SASEGT. The CDR3 coding sequence is TGTGCCACCGAGACTACTAGCGCGCTTTCCTACGAGCAGTACTTC. Amino acid sequence: CATETTSALSYEQYF.

The V and J genes are TRBV6-5 and TRBJ2-2; perhaps TRBD1 as D (7 bases). Germline V gives CDR1 MNHEY, CDR2 SVGAGI. Deletions cut 2 bases from V and 1 base from J, with 17 bases between. This CDR3 is 18 amino acids long. CDR3 in DNA: TGTGCCAGCAGTTACCTCGCAAGGGGGCGGGGGAACACCGGGGAGCTGTTTTTT. It codes for CASSYLARGRGNTGELFF.

The chain recombines TRBV3-1 with TRBJ2-1, with 11 positions matching TRBD2. The CDR3 loop spans 15 amino acids. Germline CDR1 LGHDT, CDR2 YNNKEL (reference sequence). V shed 4 bases and J 5 bases; nucleotides not matched to a gene: 4. The CDR3 region has the DNA TGTGCCAGCAGCCGAGGGACTAGCGGAAACAATGAGCAGTTCTTC. Protein product: CASSRGTSGNNEQFF.

This clonotype has more than one count but fewer than ten. The CDR3 loop is CASTRGGWTEAFF. The CDR3 DNA reads as TGTGCCAGCACCCGAGGGGGCTGGACTGAAGCTTTCTTT. The chain uses TRBV12-3 or TRBV12-4 and TRBJ1-1; 7 bases line up with TRBD1. V lost 7 bases and J lost 5; bases outside the gene matches: 7. The CDR3 is 13 residues long.

The rearrangement joins TRBV9 to TRBJ2-2, with a weak D call TRBD2 (6 bases). Germline lookup yields CDR1 SGDLS and CDR2 YYNGEE. The CDR3 runs 17 residues. V was shortened by 4 bases and J by 1 base, with 17 bases between the two germline ends. This chain's CDR3 is CASSLGLSSENTGELFF. The CDR3 nucleotides are TGTGCCAGCAGCCTCGGACTATCTTCGGAGAACACCGGGGAGCTGTTTTTT.

This chain joins TRBV7-8 and TRBJ1-5; D is uncertain. Per the germline V gene, CDR1 is SGHVS and CDR2 is FQNEAQ. V was shortened by 1 base and J by 7 bases, with 20 bases between the two germline ends. CDR3 length: 17 residues. CDR3 DNA: TGTGCCAGCAGCTTAGAAGGCTCTTCTCTTGGGAACCAGCCCCAGCATTTT. It is translated as CASSLEGSSLGNQPQHF.

This clonotype was observed a handful of times. The V call is TRBV7-2, the J call TRBJ2-3, with D possibly being TRBD2 (5 bases). This CDR3 has 12 amino acids. The germline V gene has CDR1 SGHTA and CDR2 FQGNSA. Trimming took off 5 bases at V and 9 bases at J, with 12 bases between the two ends. This chain's CDR3 is CASSLQAETQYF. The CDR3 bases are TGTGCCAGCAGCCTTCAAGCGGAAACGCAGTATTTT.

This clonotype has just a few counts. V is TRBV7-9 and J is TRBJ1-3; no clear D gene. Germline loops: CDR1 SEHNR, CDR2 FQNEAQ (reference sequence). Trimming removed 5 bases from V and 2 bases from J, with 10 bases in between. The CDR3 runs 14 residues. The CDR3 sequence: CASSRIGTGNTIYF. The DNA of the CDR3 is TGTGCCAGCAGCCGCATCGGAACTGGAAACACCATATATTTT.

This clonotype has more than one count but fewer than ten. The chain recombines TRBV12-3 or TRBV12-4 with TRBJ2-1, with 9 bases that match TRBD1. The CDR3 spans 14 residues. The ends lost 3 bases at V and 5 bases at J; junction bases unmatched: 2. CDR3 sequence reads: CASSFRTGDNEQFF. For the CDR3, the DNA is TGTGCCAGCAGTTTCCGGACAGGGGACAATGAGCAGTTCTTC.

This clonotype turned up a few times. This chain uses TRBV27 with TRBJ2-1; 9 bases map to TRBD2. The ends lost 4 bases at V and 10 bases at J; junction bases unmatched: 8. Germline V gene data show CDR1 as MNHEY and CDR2 as SMNVEV (reference sequence). The CDR3 is 14 residues long. The CDR3 nucleotides are TGTGCCAGCAGTTGGCAGGCGGGGGGGTTCGAGCAGTTCTTC. This translates into CASSWQAGGFEQFF.

The V gene is TRBV4-3, the J gene TRBJ2-5; D unresolved. Germline values: CDR1 LGHNA, CDR2 YSLEER. Between the trimmed V and J ends, which lost 0 bases and 7 bases, there was a span of 15 bases. The CDR3 covers 15 residues. CDR3 bases: TGCGCCAGCAGCCAAGAAATTTTAGGGCTAGGGACCCAGTACTTC. It translates to CASSQEILGLGTQYF.

This clonotype was observed a handful of times. The CDR3 DNA sequence: TGCAGCGTTGCGGGACAGGTATACAATGAGCAGTTCTTC. Its protein product is CSVAGQVYNEQFF. The gene calls are TRBV29-1 and TRBJ2-1; 8 bases match TRBD1. The junction had 3 bases not matched to a gene; V was cut back by 4 bases and J by 4 bases. The CDR3 has 13 residues. Germline loops: CDR1 SQVTM, CDR2 ANQGSEA.

The J gene is TRBJ2-7, the V gene TRBV15; weak D call: TRBD2 (5 bases). This CDR3 is 14 amino acids long. With 1 base removed from V and 0 bases from J, the gap between germline ends came to 7 bases. Germline V gives CDR1 LNHNV, CDR2 YYDKDF (reference sequence). CDR3 in amino acids: CATSRGEGSYEQYF. DNA for the CDR3: TGTGCCACCAGCAGAGGAGAGGGCTCCTACGAGCAGTACTTC.

This clonotype was detected only a few times. The J gene is TRBJ2-3, the V gene TRBV15, with a weak D call TRBD1 (6 bases). The CDR3 extends over 18 amino acids. Germline V gene data show CDR1 as LNHNV and CDR2 as YYDKDF (reference sequence). V lost 2 bases and J lost 1, with 19 bases in between. The CDR3 sequence is CATSRTPTAGVGTDTQYF. The CDR3 DNA follows: TGTGCCACCAGCAGAACGCCGACCGCAGGGGTGGGCACAGATACGCAGTATTTT.

The chain is built from TRBV20-1 and TRBJ2-5; TRBD2 matches at 8 bases. There are 12 residues in the CDR3. Germline V gene sequence: CDR1 DFQATT, CDR2 SNEGSKA (reference sequence). V shed 7 bases, J shed 4 bases, and the junction held 5 bases outside the gene matches. The CDR3 sequence is CSVRAGGETQYF. The CDR3 nucleotides are TGCAGTGTTAGGGCGGGAGGAGAGACCCAGTACTTC.

The chain has TRBV20-1 and TRBJ2-1; 7 bases map to TRBD2. The V gene's germline CDR1 is DFQATT and CDR2 SNEGSKA (reference sequence). V was clipped by 4 bases and J by 3 bases; unmatched bases: 6. The CDR3 loop spans 14 amino acids. In nucleotides, the CDR3 is TGCAGTGCTACTGTCCGGGACTACTACAATGAGCAGTTCTTC. The encoded protein is CSATVRDYYNEQFF.

This chain links TRBV10-3 with TRBJ2-1, with D possibly TRBD2 on 5 matching bases. V was trimmed by 0 bases and J by 0 bases, leaving 18 bases between them. The germline gives CDR1 ENHRY, CDR2 SYGVKD. The CDR3 covers 19 residues. DNA for the CDR3: TGTGCCATCAGTGAGTCCGTAGGAGGCGGAAAGAGCTCCTACAATGAGCAGTTCTTC. This encodes CAISESVGGGKSSYNEQFF.

This clonotype turned up a few times. The rearrangement joins TRBV6-5 to TRBJ2-7; D is undetermined. Per the germline V gene, CDR1 is MNHEY and CDR2 is SVGAGI. Trimming pared 4 bases from V and 3 bases from J, leaving 16 bases between. The CDR3 is 15 residues long. Here the CDR3 DNA reads TGTGCCAGCAGTTCCCGCCGCGGTTGGTTCTACGAGCAGTACTTC. Its translation is CASSSRRGWFYEQYF.

The genes are TRBV5-1 and TRBJ1-1; D gene unclear. Germline CDR1 is SGHRS and CDR2 is YFSETQ. The V and J ends lost 5 bases and 5 bases respectively, with 7 bases between them. The CDR3 extends over 11 amino acids. The CDR3 DNA is TGCGCCAGCAGAGGCACTACTGAAGCTTTCTTT. Its translation is CASRGTTEAFF.